A selection of T cell receptor beta chains follows, all from one sample in a study of blood T cell repertoires in COVID-19. Sequencing was performed with immunoSEQ multiplex PCR; in TCRdb, only in-frame clones are kept and a portion is missing. The sample yields some 260,000 clones, over 65% seen once. The sample taken for sequencing was peripheral blood. These receptor sequences come from an elderly woman with acute or convalescent COVID-19. Each CDR3 is given with its conserved first and last residue. A D gene is named only where the DNA matches it firmly. For some rows the clone size is stated as once, few or many, or as a class when expanded; others skip it.

D gene: TRBD1; J gene: TRBJ1-5; V gene: TRBV6-1; clone size: -; CDR3 protein: CASSDPNRGGNQPQHF; CDR3 DNA: TGTGCCAGCAGTGACCCAAACAGGGGTGGCAATCAGCCCCAGCATTTT
D gene: -; J gene: TRBJ2-2; V gene: TRBV18; clone size: -; CDR3 protein: CASSPLRGMGSGELFF; CDR3 DNA: TGTGCCAGCTCACCATTACGGGGGATGGGCTCCGGGGAGCTGTTTTTT
D gene: -; J gene: TRBJ1-3; V gene: TRBV6-5; clone size: few; CDR3 protein: CASTTGTSGNTIYF; CDR3 DNA: TGTGCCAGCACTACAGGGACCTCTGGAAACACCATATATTTT
D gene: TRBD2; J gene: TRBJ2-7; V gene: TRBV19; clone size: -; CDR3 protein: CASSRAPPGLAGEQYF; CDR3 DNA: TGTGCCAGTAGTAGAGCCCCGCCGGGACTAGCGGGAGAGCAGTACTTC
D gene: -; J gene: TRBJ1-2; V gene: TRBV5-4; clone size: -; CDR3 protein: CASSLDPGNNYGYTF; CDR3 DNA: TGTGCCAGCAGCTTGGACCCAGGGAATAACTATGGCTACACCTTC
D gene: TRBD2; J gene: TRBJ2-3; V gene: TRBV9; clone size: -; CDR3 protein: CASSSPGLAGRTYTDTQYF; CDR3 DNA: TGTGCCAGCAGCAGCCCGGGACTAGCGGGGAGAACGTACACAGATACGCAGTATTTT
D gene: TRBD1; J gene: TRBJ2-7; V gene: TRBV11-2; clone size: -; CDR3 protein: CASSSQGQGYEQYF; CDR3 DNA: TGTGCCAGCAGCTCCCAGGGACAGGGCTACGAGCAGTACTTC
D gene: TRBD1; J gene: TRBJ1-1; V gene: TRBV10-2; clone size: many; CDR3 protein: CASSDRGDRGTPEAFF; CDR3 DNA: TGCGCCAGCAGTGACAGAGGGGACAGGGGTACCCCTGAAGCTTTCTTT
D gene: -; J gene: TRBJ2-1; V gene: TRBV12-3/TRBV12-4; clone size: few; CDR3 protein: CASRISGEQFF; CDR3 DNA: TGTGCCAGCAGAATAAGCGGGGAGCAGTTCTTC
D gene: -; J gene: TRBJ1-1; V gene: TRBV6-5; clone size: -; CDR3 protein: CASSPRQDWNTEAFF; CDR3 DNA: TGTGCCAGCAGTCCTAGACAGGACTGGAACACTGAAGCTTTCTTT
D gene: -; J gene: TRBJ1-3; V gene: TRBV18; clone size: -; CDR3 protein: CASSPTGTYQSSGNTIYF; CDR3 DNA: TGTGCCAGCTCACCAACCGGGACATATCAAAGCTCTGGAAACACCATATATTTT
D gene: TRBD1; J gene: TRBJ2-7; V gene: TRBV7-9; clone size: -; CDR3 protein: CASSQLPGQGDSYEQYF; CDR3 DNA: TGTGCCAGCAGCCAACTTCCGGGACAGGGTGACTCCTACGAGCAGTACTTC
D gene: TRBD2; J gene: TRBJ2-1; V gene: TRBV5-1; clone size: -; CDR3 protein: CASSSASGRNEQFF; CDR3 DNA: TGCGCCAGCAGCTCGGCTAGCGGGAGGAATGAGCAGTTCTTC
D gene: TRBD1; J gene: TRBJ1-3; V gene: TRBV6-5; clone size: -; CDR3 protein: CASRGGHGGGNTIYF; CDR3 DNA: TGTGCCAGCAGAGGGGGCCACGGGGGCGGAAACACCATATATTTT
D gene: TRBD1; J gene: TRBJ1-4; V gene: TRBV4-2; clone size: -; CDR3 protein: CASSQLSGTAINEKLFF; CDR3 DNA: TGTGCCAGCAGCCAGCTGTCCGGGACAGCTATTAATGAAAAACTGTTTTTT